This T cell receptor (beta chain) was captured by sequencing in a study of T cell repertoires in cytomegalovirus infection. TCRdb called the reads again in MiXCR, with one record for every CDR3 protein. Counted here are more than 150,000 distinct CDR3 sequences, roughly 28% occurring once; the ten biggest clones make up approximately 30%. The CDR3 covers 15 residues. Per the germline V gene, CDR1 is LNHNV and CDR2 is YYDKDF (reference sequence). The V gene end was trimmed by 2 bases and the J gene end by 2 bases; junction bases not matched to a gene: 3. This chain uses TRBV15 with TRBJ2-1; 7 bases align to TRBD2. The clonotype comes from a human donor in good health (CMV status not recorded). Some clones in this sample may be carry-over from other donors' samples. Sequencing was carried out using PBMCs. The DNA for the CDR3 is TGTGCCACCAGCAGATCGCGGGGGACCTACAATGAGCAGTTCTTC. It is translated as CATSRSRGTYNEQFF.